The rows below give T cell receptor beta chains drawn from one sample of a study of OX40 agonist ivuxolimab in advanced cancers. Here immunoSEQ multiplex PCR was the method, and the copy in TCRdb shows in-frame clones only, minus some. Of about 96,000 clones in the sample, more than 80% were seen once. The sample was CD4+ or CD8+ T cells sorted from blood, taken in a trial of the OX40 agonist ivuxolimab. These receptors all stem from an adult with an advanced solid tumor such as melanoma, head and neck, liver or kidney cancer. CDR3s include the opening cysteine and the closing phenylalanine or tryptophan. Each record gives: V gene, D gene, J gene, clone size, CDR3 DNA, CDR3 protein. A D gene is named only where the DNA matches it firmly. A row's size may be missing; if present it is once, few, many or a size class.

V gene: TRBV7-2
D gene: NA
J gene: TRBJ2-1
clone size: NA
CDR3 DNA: TGTGCCAGCAGTCCGACAGTGTACAATGAGCAGTTCTTC
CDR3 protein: CASSPTVYNEQFF

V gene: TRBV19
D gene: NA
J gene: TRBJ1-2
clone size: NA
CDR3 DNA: TGTGCCACTACACCCTGGGGGGGCGATGGCTACACCTTC
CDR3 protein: CATTPWGGDGYTF

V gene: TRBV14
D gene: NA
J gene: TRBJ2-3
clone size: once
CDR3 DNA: TGTGCCAGCAGCCAAGGACTAAGCCCTACAGATACGCAGTATTTT
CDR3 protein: CASSQGLSPTDTQYF

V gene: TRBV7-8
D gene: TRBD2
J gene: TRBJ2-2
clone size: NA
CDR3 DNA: TGTGCCAGCAGTCTGGGACTAGCGGGAGTCGGGGAGCTGTTTTTT
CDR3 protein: CASSLGLAGVGELFF

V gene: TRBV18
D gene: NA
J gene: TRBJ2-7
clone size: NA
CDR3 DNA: TGTGCCAGCTCACCACCGGGACCCTACGAGCAGTACTTC
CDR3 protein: CASSPPGPYEQYF

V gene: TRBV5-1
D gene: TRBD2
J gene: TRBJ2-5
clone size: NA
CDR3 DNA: TGCGCCAGCAGCGCTAGCGGGGGGCGAGAAGAGACCCAGTACTTC
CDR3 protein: CASSASGGREETQYF

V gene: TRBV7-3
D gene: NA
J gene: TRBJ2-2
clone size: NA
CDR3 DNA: TGTGCCAGCAGCTTAAATGGACAGCTAGTGGCCGGGGAGCTGTTTTTT
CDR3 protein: CASSLNGQLVAGELFF

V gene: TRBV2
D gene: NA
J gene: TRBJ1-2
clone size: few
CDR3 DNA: TGTGCCAGCAGTGAAGACGGAGGAGATGGCTACACCTTC
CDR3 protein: CASSEDGGDGYTF

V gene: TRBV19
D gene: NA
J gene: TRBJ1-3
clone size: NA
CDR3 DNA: TGTGCCAGTAGTCCAGCTGGACAGAACCCTGGAAACACCATATATTTT
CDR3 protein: CASSPAGQNPGNTIYF

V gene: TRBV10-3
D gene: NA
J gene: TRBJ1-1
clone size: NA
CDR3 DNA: TGTGCCATCAGTGAAAGGCAGGGCGAGGCTTTCTTT
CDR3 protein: CAISERQGEAFF

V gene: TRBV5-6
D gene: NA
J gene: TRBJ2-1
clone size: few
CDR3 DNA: TGTGCCAGCAGCTTCCGGACTCTCTCCTACAATGAGCAGTTCTTC
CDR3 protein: CASSFRTLSYNEQFF

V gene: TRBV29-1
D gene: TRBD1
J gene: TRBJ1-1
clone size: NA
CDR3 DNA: TGCAGCGTCGCCAGGGGGGTGAACACTGAAGCTTTCTTT
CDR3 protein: CSVARGVNTEAFF

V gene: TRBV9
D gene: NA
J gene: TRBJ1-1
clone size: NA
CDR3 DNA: TGTGCCAGCAGCGCTGTCCCGGGACACTCGAACACTGAAGCTTTCTTT
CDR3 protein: CASSAVPGHSNTEAFF

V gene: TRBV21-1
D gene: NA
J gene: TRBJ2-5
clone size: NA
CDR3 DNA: TGTGCCAGCAGCAAAATCATGAGGGATCCCGGGGAAGAGACCCAGTACTTC
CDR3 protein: CASSKIMRDPGEETQYF

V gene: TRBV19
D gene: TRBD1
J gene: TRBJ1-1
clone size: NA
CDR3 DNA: TGTGCCAGTAGTAGTGGCAGGGGGTGGTTGGACACTGAAGCTTTCTTT
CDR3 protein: CASSSGRGWLDTEAFF

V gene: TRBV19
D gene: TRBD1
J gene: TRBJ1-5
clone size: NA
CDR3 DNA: TGTGCCAGTAGTATATCAGGGGGACATTTCAATCAGCCCCAGCATTTT
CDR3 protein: CASSISGGHFNQPQHF

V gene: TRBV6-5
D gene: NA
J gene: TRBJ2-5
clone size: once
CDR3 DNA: TGTGCCAGCAGAGACGGCGTAAATCAAGAGACCCAGTACTTC
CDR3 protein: CASRDGVNQETQYF

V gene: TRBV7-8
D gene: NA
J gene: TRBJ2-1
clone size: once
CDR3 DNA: TGTGCCAGCAGCTTAGAGCGGGCGAACAATGAGCAGTTCTTC
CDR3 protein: CASSLERANNEQFF

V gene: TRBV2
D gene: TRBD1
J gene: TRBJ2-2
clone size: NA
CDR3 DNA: TGTGCCCGACAGGGATCTGCCGGGGAGCTGTTTTTT
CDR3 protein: CARQGSAGELFF

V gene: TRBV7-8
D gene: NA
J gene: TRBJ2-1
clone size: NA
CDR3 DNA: TGTGCCAGCAGCTTAGAGCGTGGGGGTGAGCAGTTCTTC
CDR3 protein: CASSLERGGEQFF

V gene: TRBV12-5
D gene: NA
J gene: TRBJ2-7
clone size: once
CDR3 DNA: TGTGCTAGTGGTTTTGGGGGCAATCCCTACGAGCAGTACTTC
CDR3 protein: CASGFGGNPYEQYF

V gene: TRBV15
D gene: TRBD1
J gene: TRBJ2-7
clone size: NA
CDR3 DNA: TGTGCCACCGGGGCAGGGGGCTCCTACGAGCAGTACTTC
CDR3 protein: CATGAGGSYEQYF

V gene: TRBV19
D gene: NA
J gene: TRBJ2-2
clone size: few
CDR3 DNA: TGTGCCAGTAGTAGCCCCCGGGGCTCCGGGGAGCTGTTTTTT
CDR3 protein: CASSSPRGSGELFF

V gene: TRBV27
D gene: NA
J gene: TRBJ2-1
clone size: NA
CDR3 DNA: TGTGCCAGCAGTTTTGGGGTAGCGGAGTTCTACAATGAGCAGTTCTTC
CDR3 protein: CASSFGVAEFYNEQFF

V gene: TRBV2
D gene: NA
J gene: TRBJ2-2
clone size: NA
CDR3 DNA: TGTGCCAGCAGCCTGACGGCGAACACCGGGGAGCTGTTTTTT
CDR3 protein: CASSLTANTGELFF

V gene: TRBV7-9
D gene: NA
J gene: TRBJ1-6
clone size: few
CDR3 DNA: TGTGCCAGCAGCCTAGGGTACGGGGATTCACCCCTCCACTTT
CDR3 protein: CASSLGYGDSPLHF

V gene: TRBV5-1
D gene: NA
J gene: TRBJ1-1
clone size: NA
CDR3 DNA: TGCGCCAGCAGCTCCGGGACACAGAACACTGAAGCTTTCTTT
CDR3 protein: CASSSGTQNTEAFF

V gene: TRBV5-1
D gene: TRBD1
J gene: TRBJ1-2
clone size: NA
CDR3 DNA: TGCGCCAGCAGCTTCCACCGGGACAGGGGGTTCTATGGCTACACCTTC
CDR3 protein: CASSFHRDRGFYGYTF

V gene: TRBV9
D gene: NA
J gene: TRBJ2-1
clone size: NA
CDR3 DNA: TGTGCCAGCAGCCCTACAGGGGGGGACTACAATGAGCAGTTCTTC
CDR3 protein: CASSPTGGDYNEQFF

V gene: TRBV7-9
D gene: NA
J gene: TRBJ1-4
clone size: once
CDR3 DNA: TGTGCCAGCAGCTTAGACCATGAAAAACTGTTTTTT
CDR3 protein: CASSLDHEKLFF

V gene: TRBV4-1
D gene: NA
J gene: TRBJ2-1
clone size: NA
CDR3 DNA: TGCGCCAGCAGCCAGGAAGCGACGAGCTCCTACAATGAGCAGTTCTTC
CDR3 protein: CASSQEATSSYNEQFF

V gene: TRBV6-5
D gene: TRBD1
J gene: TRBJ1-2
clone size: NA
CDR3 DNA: TGTGCCAGCAGTGGGCCGGGACAGGGAAGTGGCTACACCTTC
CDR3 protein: CASSGPGQGSGYTF

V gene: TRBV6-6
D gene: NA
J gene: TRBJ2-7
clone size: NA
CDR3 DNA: TGTGCCAGCAGGACGCAGAGCTCCTACGAGCAGTACTTC
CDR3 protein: CASRTQSSYEQYF

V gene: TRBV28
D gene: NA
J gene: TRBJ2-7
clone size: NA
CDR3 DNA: TGTGCCAGCAGTAAGACAGGCTACGAGCAGTACTTC
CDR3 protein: CASSKTGYEQYF

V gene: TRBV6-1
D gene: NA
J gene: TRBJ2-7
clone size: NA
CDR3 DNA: TGTGCCAGCAGTGAAGGGGCCAGGGGCCACGAGCAGTACTTC
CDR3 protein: CASSEGARGHEQYF

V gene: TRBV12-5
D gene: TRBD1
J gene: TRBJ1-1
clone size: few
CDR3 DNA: TGTGCTAGTGGTGGGAGGGACAGGGGTATGAGGAACACTGAAGCTTTCTTT
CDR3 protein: CASGGRDRGMRNTEAFF

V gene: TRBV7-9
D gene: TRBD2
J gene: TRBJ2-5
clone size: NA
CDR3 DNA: TGTGCCAGCAGCCTACAGCGGGAGTGGGAGACCCAGTACTTC
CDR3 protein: CASSLQREWETQYF

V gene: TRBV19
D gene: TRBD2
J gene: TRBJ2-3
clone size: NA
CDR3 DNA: TGTGCCAGCGACCCTAGCGGACATAGCACAGATACGCAGTATTTT
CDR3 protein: CASDPSGHSTDTQYF

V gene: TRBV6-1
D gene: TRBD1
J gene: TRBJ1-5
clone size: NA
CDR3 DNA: TGTGCCAGCAGGACAGGGAAGGGGAATCAGCCCCAGCATTTT
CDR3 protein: CASRTGKGNQPQHF

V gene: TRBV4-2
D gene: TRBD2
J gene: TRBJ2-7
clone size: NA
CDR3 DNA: TGTGCCAGCAGCCAAGGGGGTCTAGCGGGAACCTACGAGCAGTACTTC
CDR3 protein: CASSQGGLAGTYEQYF

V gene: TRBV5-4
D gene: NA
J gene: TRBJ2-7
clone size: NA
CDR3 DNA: TGTGCCAGCAGCTTTTGGGGGAGCGAGCAGTACTTC
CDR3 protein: CASSFWGSEQYF